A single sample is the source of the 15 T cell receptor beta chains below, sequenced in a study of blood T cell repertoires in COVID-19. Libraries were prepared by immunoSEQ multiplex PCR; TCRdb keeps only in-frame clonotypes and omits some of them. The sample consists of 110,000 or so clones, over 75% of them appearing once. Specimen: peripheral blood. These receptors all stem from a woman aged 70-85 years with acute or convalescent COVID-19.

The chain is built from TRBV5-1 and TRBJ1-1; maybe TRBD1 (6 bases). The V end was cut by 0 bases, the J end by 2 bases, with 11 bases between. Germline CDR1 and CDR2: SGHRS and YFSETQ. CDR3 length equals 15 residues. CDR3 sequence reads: CASSLGGQLNTEAFF. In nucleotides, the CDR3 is TGCGCCAGCAGCTTGGGTGGACAGCTAAACACTGAAGCTTTCTTT. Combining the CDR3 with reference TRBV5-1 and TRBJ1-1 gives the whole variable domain KAGVTQTPRYLIKTRGQQVTLSCSPISGHRSVSWYQQTPGQGLQFLFEYFSETQRNKGNFPGRFSGRQFSNSRSEMNVSTLELGDSALYLCASSLGGQLNTEAFFGQGTRLTVV.

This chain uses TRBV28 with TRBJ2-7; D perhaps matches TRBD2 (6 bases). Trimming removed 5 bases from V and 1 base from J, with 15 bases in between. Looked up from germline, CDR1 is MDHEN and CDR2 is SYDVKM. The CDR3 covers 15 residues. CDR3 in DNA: TGTGCCAGCAGTCCCCCTACTAGCAAGTCCTACGAGCAGTACTTC. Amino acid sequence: CASSPPTSKSYEQYF. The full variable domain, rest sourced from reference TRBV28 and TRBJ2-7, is DVKVTQSSRYLVKRTGEKVFLECVQDMDHENMFWYRQDPGLGLRLIYFSYDVKMKEKGDIPEGYSVSREKKERFSLILESASTNQTSMYLCASSPPTSKSYEQYFGPGTRLTVT.

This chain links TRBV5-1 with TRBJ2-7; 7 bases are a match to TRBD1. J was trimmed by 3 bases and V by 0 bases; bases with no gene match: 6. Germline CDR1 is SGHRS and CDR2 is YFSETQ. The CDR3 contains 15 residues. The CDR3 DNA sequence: TGCGCCAGCAGCTTGGCACCGGGACAGAACTACGAGCAGTACTTC. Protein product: CASSLAPGQNYEQYF.

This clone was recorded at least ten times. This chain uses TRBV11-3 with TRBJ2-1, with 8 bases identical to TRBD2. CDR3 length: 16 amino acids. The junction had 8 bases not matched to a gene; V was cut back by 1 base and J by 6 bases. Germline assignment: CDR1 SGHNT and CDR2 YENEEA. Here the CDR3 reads CASSLGSSGSSNEQFF. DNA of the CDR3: TGTGCCAGCAGCTTAGGGTCTAGCGGGTCTTCCAATGAGCAGTTCTTC. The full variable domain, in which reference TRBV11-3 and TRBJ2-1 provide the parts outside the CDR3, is EAGVVQSPRYKIIEKKQPVAFWCNPISGHNTLYWYLQNLGQGPELLIRYENEEAVDDSQLPKDRFSAERLKGVDSTLKIQPAELGDSAVYLCASSLGSSGSSNEQFFGPGTRLTVL.

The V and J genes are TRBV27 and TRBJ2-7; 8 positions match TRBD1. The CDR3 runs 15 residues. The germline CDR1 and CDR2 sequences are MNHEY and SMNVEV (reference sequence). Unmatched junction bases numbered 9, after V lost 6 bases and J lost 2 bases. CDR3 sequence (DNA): TGTGCCAGCAGACCTTTCCGGGACAGGACCTACGAGCAGTACTTC. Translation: CASRPFRDRTYEQYF.

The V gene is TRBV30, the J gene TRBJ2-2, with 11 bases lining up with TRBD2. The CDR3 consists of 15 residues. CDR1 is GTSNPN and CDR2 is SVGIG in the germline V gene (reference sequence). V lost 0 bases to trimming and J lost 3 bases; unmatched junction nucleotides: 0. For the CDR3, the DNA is TGTGCCTGGAGTGTACTAGCGGGAGACACCGGGGAGCTGTTTTTT. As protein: CAWSVLAGDTGELFF. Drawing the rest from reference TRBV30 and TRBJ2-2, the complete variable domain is SQTIHQWPATLVQPVGSPLSLECTVEGTSNPNLYWYRQAAGRGLQLLFYSVGIGQISSEVPQNLSASRPQDRQFILSSKKLLLSDSGFYLCAWSVLAGDTGELFFGEGSRLTVL.

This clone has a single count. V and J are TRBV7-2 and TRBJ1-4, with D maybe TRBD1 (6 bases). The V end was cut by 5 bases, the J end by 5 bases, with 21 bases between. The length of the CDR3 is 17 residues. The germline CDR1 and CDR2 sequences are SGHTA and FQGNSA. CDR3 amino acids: CASSPIGQRPRNEKLFF. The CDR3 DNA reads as TGTGCCAGCAGCCCGATAGGACAGCGACCGAGGAATGAAAAACTGTTTTTT.

The CDR3 is CASSPGGVSEAFF. The CDR3 coding sequence is TGTGCCAGCAGCCCAGGGGGAGTTTCTGAAGCTTTCTTT. V and J are TRBV27 and TRBJ1-1, with 7 bases aligning to TRBD1. The CDR3 is 13 amino acids. The V gene end was trimmed by 6 bases and the J gene end by 6 bases; junction bases not matched to a gene: 7. Germline CDR1 and CDR2: MNHEY and SMNVEV (reference sequence).

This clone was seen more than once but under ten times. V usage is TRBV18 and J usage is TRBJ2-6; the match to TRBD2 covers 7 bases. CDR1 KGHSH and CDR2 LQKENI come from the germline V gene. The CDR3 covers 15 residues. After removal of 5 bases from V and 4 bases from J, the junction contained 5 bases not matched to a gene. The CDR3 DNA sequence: TGTGCCAGCTCATCGCCGGGACTAGGGGCCAACGTCCTGACTTTC. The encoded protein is CASSSPGLGANVLTF.

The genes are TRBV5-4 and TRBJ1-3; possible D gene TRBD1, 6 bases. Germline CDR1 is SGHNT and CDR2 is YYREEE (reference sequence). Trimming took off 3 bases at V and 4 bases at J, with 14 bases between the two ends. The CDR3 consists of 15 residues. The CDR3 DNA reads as TGTGCCAGCAGCTACCAGGGGTTATCCGGAAACACCATATATTTT. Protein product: CASSYQGLSGNTIYF.

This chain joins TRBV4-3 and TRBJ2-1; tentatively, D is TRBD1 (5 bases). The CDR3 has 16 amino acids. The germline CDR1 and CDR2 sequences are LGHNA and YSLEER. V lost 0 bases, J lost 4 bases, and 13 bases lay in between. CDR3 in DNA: TGCGCCAGCAGCCAAGATTGGCAGGGTTATTACAATGAGCAGTTCTTC. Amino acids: CASSQDWQGYYNEQFF.

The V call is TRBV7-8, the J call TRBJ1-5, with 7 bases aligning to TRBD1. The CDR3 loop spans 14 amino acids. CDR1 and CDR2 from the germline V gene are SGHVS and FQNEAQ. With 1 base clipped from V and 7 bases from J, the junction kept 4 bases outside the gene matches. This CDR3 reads CASSLGGGAQPQHF. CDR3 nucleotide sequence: TGTGCCAGCAGCTTAGGAGGGGGCGCACAGCCCCAGCATTTT. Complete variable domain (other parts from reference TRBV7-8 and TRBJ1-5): GAGVSQSPRYKVAKRGQDVALRCDPISGHVSLFWYQQALGQGPEFLTYFQNEAQLDKSGLPSDRFFAERPEGSVSTLKIQRTQQEDSAVYLCASSLGGGAQPQHFGDGTRLSIL.

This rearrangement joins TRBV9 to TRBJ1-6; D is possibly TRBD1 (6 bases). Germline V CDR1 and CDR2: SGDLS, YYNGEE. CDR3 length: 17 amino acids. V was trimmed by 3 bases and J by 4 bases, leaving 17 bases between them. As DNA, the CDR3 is TGTGCCAGCAGCGAGGAAGTCAGGACAGATTATAATTCACCCCTCCACTTT. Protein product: CASSEEVRTDYNSPLHF.

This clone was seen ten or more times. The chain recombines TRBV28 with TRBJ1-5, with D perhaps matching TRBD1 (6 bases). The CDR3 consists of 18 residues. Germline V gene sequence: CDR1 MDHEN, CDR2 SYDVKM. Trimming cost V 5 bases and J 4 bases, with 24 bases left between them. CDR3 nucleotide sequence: TGTGCCAGCAGTCTTTTGGCCTTTGGGAGGGGGGTTAATCAGCCCCAGCATTTT. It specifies CASSLLAFGRGVNQPQHF.

Here the CDR3 DNA reads TGTGCCAGCAGCCAACAGGGTTTGAACACTGAAGCTTTCTTT. This codes for CASSQQGLNTEAFF. The V gene is TRBV14, the J gene TRBJ1-1, with D possibly being TRBD1 (5 bases). Germline V gives CDR1 SGHDN, CDR2 FVKESK. This CDR3 contains 14 residues. V lost 2 bases and J lost 0, with 7 bases in between.